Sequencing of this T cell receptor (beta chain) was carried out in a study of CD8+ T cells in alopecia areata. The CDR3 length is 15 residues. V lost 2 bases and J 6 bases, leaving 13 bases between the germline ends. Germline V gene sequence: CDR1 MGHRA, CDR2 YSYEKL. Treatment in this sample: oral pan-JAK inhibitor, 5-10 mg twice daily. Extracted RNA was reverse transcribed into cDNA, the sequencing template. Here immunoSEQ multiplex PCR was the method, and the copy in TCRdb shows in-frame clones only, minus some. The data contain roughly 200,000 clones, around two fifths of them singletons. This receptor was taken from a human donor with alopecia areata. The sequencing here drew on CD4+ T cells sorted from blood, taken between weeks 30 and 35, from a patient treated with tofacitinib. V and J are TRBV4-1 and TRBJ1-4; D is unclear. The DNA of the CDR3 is TGCGCCAGCAGCCAATTAATTGGACGATATGAAAAACTGTTTTTT. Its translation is CASSQLIGRYEKLFF.